The 8 T cell receptor beta chains below come from one sample, sequenced in a study of T-cell reconstitution after alpha-beta-depleted transplantation in children. A TCRbeta library incorporating unique molecular identifiers was prepared. TCRdb processed the PCR reads anew with MiXCR; each CDR3 protein has one entry. The sample lists 600,000 to 700,000 distinct CDR3 sequences, around 16% occurring once. The source was PBMCs from the stem cell graft donor, collected from the stem cell graft. The receptors were gathered from a human donor who donated a stem cell graft to a child with acute myeloid leukemia.

A few counts support this clonotype. The chain carries TRBV7-6 and TRBJ2-2; 10 nucleotides agree with TRBD1. Germline CDR1 is SGHVS and CDR2 is FNYEAQ. V dropped 5 bases and J dropped 3; count of bases not matched to a gene: 3. The CDR3 sequence is 15 residues long. CDR3 nucleotides: TGTGCCAGCAGCCCGGGACAGGGGTACACCGGGGAGCTGTTTTTT. This sequence encodes CASSPGQGYTGELFF.

This chain links TRBV5-1 with TRBJ2-4, with D tentatively TRBD2 (5 bases). The CDR3 runs 14 residues. Trimming cost V 0 bases and J 8 bases, with 12 bases left between them. CDR1 SGHRS and CDR2 YFSETQ come from the germline V gene. In DNA, the CDR3 is TGCGCCAGCAGCTTGGTTTTCAGGCGGGACATTCAGTACTTC. Protein: CASSLVFRRDIQYF.

There are a few counts of this clonotype. The chain has TRBV20-1 and TRBJ1-5, with 7 bases aligning to TRBD1. The CDR3 covers 14 residues. V lost 6 bases, J lost 0 bases, and 5 bases stayed unmatched. Germline V gene lookup returns CDR1 DFQATT and CDR2 SNEGSKA (reference sequence). The CDR3 sequence is CSALTGRSNQPQHF. The CDR3 DNA sequence: TGCAGTGCCCTGACAGGGCGTAGCAATCAGCCCCAGCATTTT.

This clonotype was seen ten or more times. The chain combines TRBV10-3 with TRBJ1-1; D not resolved. The CDR3 is 13 residues long. Germline-derived CDR1 and CDR2 are ENHRY and SYGVKD. V was trimmed by 3 bases and J by 0 bases, leaving 5 bases between them. CDR3 in amino acids: CAISEKVNTEAFF. Written as DNA, the CDR3 is TGTGCCATCAGTGAAAAAGTGAACACTGAAGCTTTCTTT.

This clonotype was found many times. V usage is TRBV5-1 and J usage is TRBJ1-1; D is ambiguous. The CDR3 runs 12 residues. Germline CDR1 reads SGHRS; CDR2 reads YFSETQ. V was clipped by 2 bases and J by 8 bases, with 10 bases between them. The CDR3 DNA sequence: TGCGCCAGCAGCTTCGCAGGCCCGGAAGCTTTCTTT. This translates into CASSFAGPEAFF.

This clonotype was seen many times. V usage is TRBV29-1 and J usage is TRBJ2-3, with a weak D call TRBD2 (5 bases). Between the trimmed V and J ends, which lost 4 bases and 5 bases, there was a span of 10 bases. The germline CDR1 and CDR2 sequences are SQVTM and ANQGSEA. The CDR3 has 12 amino acids. Here the CDR3 DNA reads TGCAGCGTTGCTGGCCGGGAAGATACGCAGTATTTT. This translates into CSVAGREDTQYF.

This clonotype was observed many times. The chain recombines TRBV5-1 with TRBJ1-1; 9 bases agree with TRBD1. With 3 bases clipped from V and 8 bases from J, the junction kept 8 bases outside the gene matches. Germline V gene sequence: CDR1 SGHRS, CDR2 YFSETQ. The CDR3 is 14 residues long. CDR3 sequence reads: CASSSRTGEGEAFF. CDR3 DNA: TGCGCCAGCAGCTCTCGGACAGGGGAGGGGGAAGCTTTCTTT. The variable domain in full, completed from reference TRBV5-1 and TRBJ1-1, reads KAGVTQTPRYLIKTRGQQVTLSCSPISGHRSVSWYQQTPGQGLQFLFEYFSETQRNKGNFPGRFSGRQFSNSRSEMNVSTLELGDSALYLCASSSRTGEGEAFFGQGTRLTVV.

V is TRBV20-1 and J is TRBJ2-7, with D maybe TRBD1 (5 bases). This CDR3 has 11 residues. Germline assignment: CDR1 DFQATT and CDR2 SNEGSKA (reference sequence). Between the trimmed V and J ends, which lost 6 bases and 4 bases, there was a span of 10 bases. The CDR3 sequence is CSAGQGYEQYV. CDR3 coding DNA: TGCAGTGCCGGGCAGGGATACGAGCAGTACGTC.